One and the same sample provided the 7 T cell receptor beta chains below, sequenced in a study of blood T cells in healthy people across ages. Sample-barcoded 5' priming and a J-beta primer mix drove a second PCR of 7 to 11 cycles. One entry per CDR3 protein, called by TCRdb with MiXCR from the 5' RACE reads. The table includes around 520,000 distinct CDR3 sequences, roughly a quarter detected once. These same data were also listed under a study on T cells of mothers and their children.

Specimen: blood. Every receptor here comes from a boy younger than 10 in good health.

The rearrangement uses TRBV30 and TRBJ1-3; no clear D gene. The CDR3 loop spans 16 amino acids. V lost 5 bases and J 2 bases, leaving 19 bases between the germline ends. The V gene's germline CDR1 is GTSNPN and CDR2 SVGIG (reference sequence). CDR3 amino acids: CAWDVSGRRAGNTIYF. In nucleotides, the CDR3 is TGTGCCTGGGACGTTAGCGGACGGAGGGCTGGAAACACCATATATTTT.

This clonotype was observed a few times. The chain combines TRBV28 with TRBJ2-3, with 9 bases identical to TRBD2. V was clipped by 7 bases and J by 2 bases; unmatched bases: 13. Germline CDR1 and CDR2: MDHEN and SYDVKM. This CDR3 is built from 17 residues. CDR3 region: CASKEGSGRPYTDTQYF. Here the CDR3 DNA reads TGTGCCAGCAAGGAGGGGAGCGGGAGGCCCTACACAGATACGCAGTATTTT.

The chain has TRBV24-1 and TRBJ2-5; D may be TRBD2 (5 bases). The J call may be in error: the DNA end matches TRBJ2-3 better. The CDR3 length is 13 residues. CDR1 and CDR2 (germline): KGHDR, SFDVKD. CDR3 region: CATSDSGSDTQYF. CDR3 sequence (DNA): TGTGCCACCAGTGATTCGGGGTCAGATACGCAGTATTTT.

V gene TRBV7-6 combines with J gene TRBJ2-5; maybe TRBD2 (5 bases). The CDR3 length is 14 residues. Germline V gene data show CDR1 as SGHVS and CDR2 as FNYEAQ. V gave up 4 bases and J gave up 3 bases, with 12 bases separating them. CDR3 in amino acids: CASSSRAEEETQYF. DNA of the CDR3: TGTGCCAGCAGCTCCCGAGCGGAAGAAGAGACCCAGTACTTC.

This clonotype was found a few times. This sequence joins TRBV29-1 and TRBJ2-7; 7 bases match TRBD1. The CDR3 spans 15 residues. Germline trimming cut 0 bases from V and 3 bases from J; bases unmatched to any gene: 8. Germline loops: CDR1 SQVTM, CDR2 ANQGSEA. CDR3 coding DNA: TGCAGCGTTGAAGATGCTGAGTGGGACAGCTACGAGCAGTACTTC. This translates into CSVEDAEWDSYEQYF.

This CDR3 is CASSPSGLAIDTQYF. In nucleotides, the CDR3 is TGTGCCAGCAGTCCGTCGGGACTAGCGATTGATACGCAGTATTTT. The chain links TRBV5-6 to TRBJ2-3; TRBD2 matches at 10 bases. CDR3 size: 15 residues. With 5 bases clipped from V and 6 bases from J, the junction kept 9 bases outside the gene matches. The germline CDR1 and CDR2 sequences are SGHDT and YYEEEE. Together with reference TRBV5-6 and TRBJ2-3, the CDR3 gives the full variable domain: DAGVTQSPTHLIKTRGQQVTLRCSPKSGHDTVSWYQQALGQGPQFIFQYYEEEERQRGNFPDRFSGHQFPNYSSELNVNALLLGDSALYLCASSPSGLAIDTQYFGPGTRLTVL.

This clonotype was found a few times. The chain joins TRBV27 to TRBJ2-5; 11 nucleotides agree with TRBD2. Germline-derived CDR1 and CDR2 are MNHEY and SMNVEV (reference sequence). J was trimmed by 7 bases and V by 5 bases; bases with no gene match: 6. This CDR3 has 14 residues. CDR3 in DNA: TGTGCCAGCAGTCTAGCGGGAGGACAGGGGACCCAGTACTTC. It specifies CASSLAGGQGTQYF.